A selection of T cell receptor beta chains follows, all from one sample in a study of blood T cell repertoires in COVID-19. Data came from immunoSEQ multiplex PCR; TCRdb stores just in-frame clones and leaves some out. The sample includes over 50,000 clones, about 90% seen only once; the top ten take under 7.5%. Material: peripheral blood. The receptors here all came from a man aged 50 or older with active COVID-19. The CDR3 runs from the conserved cysteine through the conserved F or W. The D gene is left open where the match is weak. Not all rows give a size; the values are once, few, many and, for expanded clones, a class.

TRBV5-6	TRBJ2-1	-	-	TGTGCCAGCAGCTTGGGAAACAGGGCGGAAAATGAGCAGTTCTTC	CASSLGNRAENEQFF
TRBV3-1/TRBV3-2	TRBJ2-3	-	TRBD1	TGTGCCAGCAGCCAAAGGGGACAGGGGGATACGCAGTATTTT	CASSQRGQGDTQYF
TRBV7-2	TRBJ2-7	-	TRBD1	TGTGCCAGCAGCTTAAAGGGACAGGGGAACGAGCAGTACTTC	CASSLKGQGNEQYF
TRBV19	TRBJ2-1	-	-	TGTGCCAGTAGTATTGGGACTGGCGGGTTCTCCTACAATGAGCAGTTCTTC	CASSIGTGGFSYNEQFF
TRBV6-5	TRBJ2-2	-	-	TGTGCCAGTGAGGCGGCTAACGGGGAGCTGTTTTTT	CASEAANGELFF
TRBV30	TRBJ2-3	-	-	TGTGCCTGGGTCCGGAGATCCACAGATACGCAGTATTTT	CAWVRRSTDTQYF
TRBV7-2	TRBJ2-5	-	-	TGTGCCAGCAGCGTGACTAGTGCAGAGACCCAGTACTTC	CASSVTSAETQYF
TRBV5-1	TRBJ2-5	-	TRBD2	TGCGCCAGCAGATATAGCGGGACCGAGACCCAGTACTTC	CASRYSGTETQYF
TRBV4-1	TRBJ2-1	-	TRBD2	TGCGCCAGCAGCCCCGGGACTAGCGGGAGAAGGAATGAGCAGTTCTTC	CASSPGTSGRRNEQFF
TRBV9	TRBJ2-1	-	-	TGTGCCAGCAGCCCACCAGGAGGGGCGGGTTTTAGTGAGCAGTTCTTC	CASSPPGGAGFSEQFF
TRBV7-9	TRBJ2-7	-	-	TGTGCCAGCAGCTTAGACGCAGGGTTCGAGCAGTACTTC	CASSLDAGFEQYF
TRBV28	TRBJ2-7	-	TRBD2	TGTGCCAGCAGTACATTTAGCGGGGCCCGATACGAGCAGTACTTC	CASSTFSGARYEQYF
TRBV19	TRBJ2-7	once	TRBD1	TGTGCCAGTAGTGTGGGGACAGGGGGAACCTACGAGCAGTACTTC	CASSVGTGGTYEQYF
TRBV3-1/TRBV3-2	TRBJ1-2	-	TRBD1	TGTGCCAGCAGCCAACTGGGACAGTGTTATGGCTACACCTTC	CASSQLGQCYGYTF
TRBV2	TRBJ2-5	-	-	TGTGCCAGCAGATGGAGCGGGGAGACCCAGTACTTC	CASRWSGETQYF